One and the same sample provided the 20 T cell receptor beta chains below, sequenced in a study of blood T cell repertoires in COVID-19. Profiling relied on immunoSEQ multiplex PCR, and the TCRdb table lists in-frame clones only, not all of them. The repertoire holds about 440,000 clones, with roughly 87% as singletons. Sequenced sample: PBMCs or T cells enriched from blood (not recorded which). The origin of the receptors is a woman between 18 and 29 years old with acute COVID-19.

The chain employs TRBV5-4 and TRBJ2-2; 7 bases match TRBD1. V shed 3 bases and J 6 bases; nucleotides not matched to a gene: 11. Germline CDR1 is SGHNT and CDR2 is YYREEE (reference sequence). The CDR3 is 16 amino acids. The CDR3 DNA sequence: TGTGCCAGCAGCTACCTCCGGGACAGTTTATCCGGGGAGCTGTTTTTT. Translation: CASSYLRDSLSGELFF.

This chain connects TRBV7-9 to TRBJ1-2, with 8 bases fitting TRBD1. With V trimmed by 5 bases and J by 1 base, 12 bases remained unmatched. Germline CDR1 reads SEHNR; CDR2 reads FQNEAQ (reference sequence). This CDR3 spans 17 amino acids. CDR3 amino acids: CASSPTRTGTFNYGYTF. As DNA, the CDR3 is TGTGCCAGCAGCCCAACCCGGACAGGGACCTTTAACTATGGCTACACCTTC.

The chain uses TRBV20-1 and TRBJ1-3; no clear D. Deletions cut 3 bases from V and 0 bases from J, with 15 bases between. Germline loops: CDR1 DFQATT, CDR2 SNEGSKA (reference sequence). CDR3 length: 16 amino acids. The CDR3 region has the DNA TGCAGTGCTAGTAGAGGATCACGCAGCTCTGGAAACACCATATATTTT. Translating it yields CSASRGSRSSGNTIYF.

Only a few counts were recorded for this clone. The gene calls are TRBV7-9 and TRBJ2-7, with TRBD1 matching 9 bases. The CDR3 is 16 residues long. Germline V gives CDR1 SEHNR, CDR2 FQNEAQ (reference sequence). V lost 5 bases and J lost 7; bases outside the gene matches: 15. The CDR3 nucleotides are TGTGCCAGCAGCCCCTTCCTGGACAGGGGTAGAGGGGAGCAGTACTTC. It encodes CASSPFLDRGRGEQYF.

This clone was recorded once. Distinct nucleotide sequences in the sample also encode this CDR3. This chain joins TRBV4-3 and TRBJ1-4; tentative D call: TRBD1 (5 bases). Per the germline V gene, CDR1 is LGHNA and CDR2 is YSLEER. Trimming shortened V by 1 base and J by 3 bases, and 6 bases separated the two germline ends. The CDR3 has 14 amino acids. The CDR3, as DNA: TGCGCCAGCAGCCAAGGACAGTCTAATGAAAAACTGTTTTTT. Translated: CASSQGQSNEKLFF.

J is TRBJ2-1 and V is TRBV15, with 8 positions matching TRBD2. Unmatched junction bases numbered 11, after V lost 4 bases and J lost 12 bases. Per the germline V gene, CDR1 is LNHNV and CDR2 is YYDKDF (reference sequence). The CDR3 covers 14 residues. The CDR3: CATSTPGRGRVQFF. DNA of the CDR3: TGTGCCACCAGCACCCCCGGGAGGGGCCGGGTGCAGTTCTTC.

The gene calls are TRBV6-5 and TRBJ1-3; D remains unclear. Trimming stripped 9 bases from V and 0 bases from J, with 15 bases between. The CDR3 covers 15 residues. The germline gives CDR1 MNHEY, CDR2 SVGAGI. The CDR3 reads CASSIRRSSGNTIYF. The CDR3 bases are TGTGCCAGTAGTATAAGGAGGAGCTCTGGAAACACCATATATTTT.

This clone was seen more than once but under ten times. V usage is TRBV5-1 and J usage is TRBJ1-1; no reliable D call. The germline V gene has CDR1 SGHRS and CDR2 YFSETQ. The CDR3 contains 14 residues. V lost 4 bases to trimming and J lost 2 bases, with 12 bases between them. The CDR3 protein is CASSADTGNTEAFF. In DNA form, the CDR3 reads TGCGCCAGCAGCGCGGATACGGGAAACACTGAAGCTTTCTTT.

The genes are TRBV27 and TRBJ2-6; 9 bases are a match to TRBD1. The CDR3 runs 18 residues. CDR1 and CDR2 from the germline V gene are MNHEY and SMNVEV (reference sequence). The ends lost 6 bases at V and 0 bases at J; junction bases unmatched: 9. This CDR3 is CASSRTGTGRSGANVLTF. The DNA for the CDR3 is TGTGCCAGCAGCCGTACCGGGACAGGGCGCTCTGGGGCCAACGTCCTGACTTTC.

The chain joins TRBV4-1 to TRBJ2-1; 13 positions agree with TRBD2. The trim removed 2 bases at V and 15 bases at J, leaving 19 bases unmatched. Per germline, CDR1 MGHRA and CDR2 YSYEKL. This CDR3 has 18 amino acids. The CDR3 coding sequence is TGCGCCAGCAGCCAAATCCTTTTAACTAGCGGGGGGGCCCGTGTTCGGTTCTTC. Protein product: CASSQILLTSGGARVRFF.

Concerning this clone: The same CDR3 can be traced to other DNA sequences in this sample. J is TRBJ2-3 and V is TRBV7-2; D unclear. The CDR3 extends over 15 amino acids. In germline, CDR1 is SGHTA, CDR2 FQGNSA. V was cut by 2 bases and J by 0 bases, with 9 bases left in between. The chain's CDR3 is CASSLRDSSTDTQYF. In DNA form, the CDR3 reads TGTGCCAGCAGCTTAAGAGATTCTAGCACAGATACGCAGTATTTT.

This chain uses TRBV6-2 or TRBV6-3 with TRBJ2-4; 10 bases map to TRBD2. J was trimmed by 3 bases and V by 2 bases; bases with no gene match: 13. This CDR3 contains 19 residues. Germline assignment: CDR1 MNHEY and CDR2 SVGEGT. CDR3 coding DNA: TGTGCCAGCAGTTACAGATCTCCTAGCGGGAGTCCAGTCAAAAACATTCAGTACTTC. Translation gives CASSYRSPSGSPVKNIQYF.

This clone was seen a handful of times. The rearrangement joins TRBV18 to TRBJ2-1; D call uncertain. V lost 3 bases and J 4 bases, leaving 7 bases between the germline ends. The CDR3 is 13 residues long. Germline V gene sequence: CDR1 KGHSH, CDR2 LQKENI. CDR3 residues: CASSPEAYNEQFF. The CDR3 nucleotides read TGTGCCAGCTCACCCGAAGCGTACAATGAGCAGTTCTTC.

The gene calls are TRBV11-2 and TRBJ1-3; D is uncertain. Germline V gives CDR1 SGHAT, CDR2 FQNNGV. Trimming shortened V by 2 bases and J by 3 bases, and 14 bases separated the two germline ends. This CDR3 has 16 amino acids. Written as DNA, the CDR3 is TGTGCCAGCAGCTTAAACCCTCGAGGGATTGGAAACACCATATATTTT. Residues: CASSLNPRGIGNTIYF.

J is TRBJ1-5 and V is TRBV2; weak D call: TRBD1 (6 bases). The CDR3 loop spans 16 amino acids. CDR1 SNHLY and CDR2 FYNNEI come from the germline V gene. Trimming left V 6 bases short and J 6 bases short, with 21 bases between. CDR3 nucleotides: TGTGCCAGCAGATCGCAGCGAGGGGGGGGTGGTCAGCCCCAGCATTTT. Protein product: CASRSQRGGGGQPQHF.

The chain joins TRBV5-4 to TRBJ2-5, with TRBD1 matching 8 bases. The junction had 7 bases not matched to a gene; V was cut back by 4 bases and J by 2 bases. The CDR3 runs to 15 residues. CDR1 SGHNT and CDR2 YYREEE come from the germline V gene (reference sequence). CDR3 in DNA: TGTGCCAGCAGCCCGACAGGGGCGGGGCAAGAGACCCAGTACTTC. Translating it yields CASSPTGAGQETQYF. Full variable domain (rest looked up from reference TRBV5-4 and TRBJ2-5): ETGVTQSPTHLIKTRGQQVTLRCSSQSGHNTVSWYQQALGQGPQFIFQYYREEENGRGNFPPRFSGLQFPNYSSELNVNALELDDSALYLCASSPTGAGQETQYFGPGTRLLVL.

J is TRBJ2-7 and V is TRBV11-2; TRBD2 agrees at 14 bases. From germline, CDR1 is SGHAT and CDR2 FQNNGV. J was trimmed by 4 bases and V by 0 bases; bases with no gene match: 14. This CDR3 contains 20 residues. The CDR3 sequence: CASSLDYLGGLAGGRYEQYF. For the CDR3, the DNA is TGTGCCAGCAGCTTAGATTATTTGGGAGGACTAGCGGGAGGTCGGTACGAGCAGTACTTC.

The chain uses TRBV7-9 and TRBJ2-1; 13 positions agree with TRBD2. There are 14 residues in the CDR3. CDR1 is SEHNR, CDR2 FQNEAQ, per germline (reference sequence). With 8 bases clipped from V and 4 bases from J, the junction kept 2 bases outside the gene matches. CDR3 region: CASWTSGSYNEQFF. CDR3 sequence (DNA): TGTGCCAGCTGGACTAGCGGGAGTTACAATGAGCAGTTCTTC.

The chain combines TRBV5-5 with TRBJ1-6, with D perhaps matching TRBD1 (6 bases). V was pared by 1 base and J by 10 bases, with 18 bases between. Germline assignment: CDR1 SGHKS and CDR2 YYEKEE (reference sequence). This CDR3 region has 16 residues. DNA of the CDR3: TGTGCCAGCAGCTTGCATCGACAGGTTTCGGTATCACCCCTCCACTTT. Translation: CASSLHRQVSVSPLHF.

This clone was seen just once. The rearrangement joins TRBV5-6 to TRBJ2-3, with 7 bases lining up with TRBD1. The CDR3 contains 15 residues. V shed 1 base and J 3 bases; nucleotides not matched to a gene: 5. CDR1 and CDR2 from the germline V gene are SGHDT and YYEEEE. The CDR3: CASSLTGTETDTQYF. The CDR3 coding sequence is TGTGCCAGCAGCTTGACCGGGACAGAAACAGATACGCAGTATTTT.